This passage covers 29 T cell receptor beta chains from one sample sequenced in a study of Graves' ophthalmopathy and Graves' hyperthyroidism. Researchers took RNA transcripts and amplified TCR beta CDR3 regions from them. Second-round multiplex PCR came after first-round RT-PCR with HTBI primers. A single record per CDR3 protein comes from TCRdb applying MiXCR to the multiplex PCR reads. The data show more than 1,000,000 distinct CDR3 sequences, less than 45% seen once. The sequenced sample consisted of peripheral blood or thyroid tissue (not recorded which). Receptors were obtained from an adult man with Graves' hyperthyroidism.

The chain is built from TRBV9 and TRBJ1-2, with D possibly matching TRBD1 (5 bases). The germline V gene encodes CDR1 SGDLS and CDR2 YYNGEE. The V end lost 3 bases, the J end lost 8 bases, and 14 bases lay between the germline ends. The CDR3 is made up of 13 amino acids. Here the CDR3 reads CASSGSGHLGYTF. CDR3 DNA: TGTGCCAGCAGCGGATCAGGACATCTAGGCTACACCTTC.

The gene calls are TRBV19 and TRBJ1-5, with D perhaps TRBD1 (6 bases). The CDR3 loop spans 13 amino acids. The germline gives CDR1 LNHDA, CDR2 SQIVND (reference sequence). V dropped 6 bases and J dropped 7 bases, with 13 bases sitting between them. CDR3 DNA: TGTGCCAGTAGACAACAGGGACGCCAGCCCCAGCATTTT. Protein sequence: CASRQQGRQPQHF.

The chain is built from TRBV14 and TRBJ1-2; D remains unclear. The V gene's germline CDR1 is SGHDN and CDR2 FVKESK. V lost 4 bases to trimming and J lost 5 bases, with 11 bases between them. The CDR3 totals 13 residues. The CDR3 sequence is CASSPWTDYGYTF. DNA for the CDR3: TGTGCCAGCAGCCCGTGGACGGATTATGGCTACACCTTC.

The CDR3 protein is CASSLETGTGQYGNQPQHF. The CDR3 nucleotides read TGTGCCAGTAGCCTAGAGACCGGGACAGGTCAATATGGCAATCAGCCCCAGCATTTT. The V and J genes are TRBV7-2 and TRBJ1-5; TRBD1 matches 8 bases. The CDR3 runs to 19 residues. V was clipped by 9 bases and J by 2 bases; unmatched bases: 21. Germline V gene sequence: CDR1 SGHTA, CDR2 FQGNSA.

This clonotype was seen a single time. This chain uses TRBV7-2 with TRBJ1-6; TRBD1 agrees at 8 bases. The CDR3 has 13 amino acids. Germline CDR1 and CDR2: SGHTA and FQGNSA. The ends lost 5 bases at V and 8 bases at J; junction bases unmatched: 2. CDR3 bases: TGTGCCAGCAGCATGGACAGGGATTCACCCCTCCACTTT. Translated, it gives CASSMDRDSPLHF.

The sample holds a few counts of this clonotype. The CDR3 sequence: CSAYTDAVVNTEAFF. CDR3 coding DNA: TGCAGTGCTTATACGGACGCGGTGGTAAACACTGAAGCTTTCTTT. The chain carries TRBV20-1 and TRBJ1-1; no clear D. CDR3 length: 15 amino acids. The V end was cut by 5 bases, the J end by 2 bases, with 18 bases between. Germline V gene lookup returns CDR1 DFQATT and CDR2 SNEGSKA (reference sequence).

Concerning this clonotype itself: The CDR3 ends on some other residue instead of the conserved phenylalanine or tryptophan, so this is likely a read error. V usage is TRBV20-1 and J usage is TRBJ2-7; the D is unclear. Germline CDR1 DFQATT, CDR2 SNEGSKA (reference sequence). This CDR3 spans 12 amino acids. V lost 3 bases to trimming and J lost 4 bases, with 10 bases between them. The CDR3 nucleotides read TGCAGTGCTAGTAGGCAGTTATACGAGCAGTACCTC. Amino acids: CSASRQLYEQYL.

V is TRBV7-2 and J is TRBJ1-5; tentatively, D is TRBD1 (5 bases). Germline CDR1 and CDR2: SGHTA and FQGNSA. The V end was cut by 5 bases, the J end by 6 bases, with 17 bases between. This CDR3 has 15 residues. The CDR3 here is CASSPEGTLSQPQHF. CDR3 in DNA: TGTGCCAGCAGCCCAGAAGGGACGTTAAGTCAGCCCCAGCATTTT.

This clonotype was recorded many times. For the CDR3, the DNA is TGCAGTGCGCCCGTGCTAGCTGAGGAGCAGTACTTC. Its protein product is CSAPVLAEEQYF. The V gene is TRBV20-1, the J gene TRBJ2-7, with a tentative D call TRBD2 (5 bases). From germline, CDR1 is DFQATT and CDR2 SNEGSKA (reference sequence). This CDR3 is built from 12 residues. V gave up 6 bases and J gave up 7 bases, with 16 bases separating them.

V and J are TRBV30 and TRBJ1-1; D is unclear. The CDR3 has 12 residues. Germline CDR1 is GTSNPN and CDR2 is SVGIG (reference sequence). The V end was cut by 0 bases, the J end by 6 bases, with 8 bases between. The CDR3 DNA reads as TGTGCCTGGAGTGTCGGCACTCCTGAAGCTTTCTTT. It codes for CAWSVGTPEAFF.

This clonotype came up many times. The J gene is TRBJ1-1, the V gene TRBV15, with D hard to call. Germline V gene sequence: CDR1 LNHNV, CDR2 YYDKDF (reference sequence). V lost 1 base to trimming and J lost 1 base, with 7 bases between them. The CDR3 has 14 amino acids. The CDR3 bases are TGTGCCACCAGCAGAGGTCACGGGAACACTGAAGCTTTCTTT. Amino acid sequence: CATSRGHGNTEAFF.

This clonotype was counted a few times. A much larger clone sits a single nucleotide away, making a read error possible. This chain joins TRBV7-2 and TRBJ2-5; 12 nucleotides line up with TRBD2. V trimming: 5 bases; J trimming: 4 bases; junction bases outside the gene matches: 5. The germline gives CDR1 SGHTA, CDR2 FQGNSA. The CDR3 totals 15 residues. CDR3 nucleotide sequence: TGTGCCAGCAGCCGGCTAGCGGGGGGGCGAGAGACCCAGTACTTC. Its protein is CASSRLAGGRETQYF.

This clonotype was seen more than once but under ten times. The J gene is TRBJ1-1, the V gene TRBV2, with TRBD1 as a possible D gene (6 bases). Looked up from germline, CDR1 is SNHLY and CDR2 is FYNNEI. The CDR3 consists of 15 residues. V gave up 7 bases and J gave up 4 bases, with 19 bases separating them. Here the CDR3 reads CASKGSTGSGTEAFF. The CDR3 nucleotides read TGTGCCAGCAAGGGTTCTACAGGGTCGGGCACTGAAGCTTTCTTT.

This clonotype was detected ten times or more. The V and J genes are TRBV5-1 and TRBJ1-1; 7 bases agree with TRBD1. The CDR3 covers 16 residues. The germline V gene has CDR1 SGHRS and CDR2 YFSETQ. The J segment lost 0 bases and the V segment lost 4 bases, leaving 9 bases of the junction unmatched. The CDR3 loop is CASSLYRGDMNTEAFF. In DNA form, the CDR3 reads TGCGCCAGCAGCCTTTACAGGGGCGACATGAACACTGAAGCTTTCTTT.

This clonotype occurred a few times. The chain has TRBV16 and TRBJ1-5, with D maybe TRBD1 (5 bases). The CDR3 runs to 15 residues. V lost 5 bases, J lost 1 base, and 12 bases lay in between. Germline CDR1 reads KGHSY; CDR2 reads FQNENV. CDR3 residues: CASSSTGTSNQPQHF. CDR3 bases: TGTGCCAGCAGCTCAACAGGTACGAGCAATCAGCCCCAGCATTTT.

This clonotype appeared a few times. Sequence at one end of the junction differs from germline and may be a read error. The CDR3 spells CASSARDRGYRGGQPQHF. The CDR3 DNA reads TGTGCCAGCAGTGCCCGGGACAGGGGGTATCGAGGGGGTCAGCCCCAGCATTTT. The chain is built from TRBV10-3 and TRBJ1-5, with 11 bases fitting TRBD1. Germline CDR1 and CDR2: ENHRY and SYGVKD. The CDR3 loop spans 18 amino acids.

This clonotype was recorded at least ten times. The CDR3 region is CAISDRRTLQETQYF. The CDR3 DNA sequence: TGTGCCATCAGTGACCGACGGACTTTACAAGAGACCCAGTACTTC. The chain has TRBV10-3 and TRBJ2-5; weak D call: TRBD2 (5 bases). The CDR3 is 15 amino acids. V was trimmed by 3 bases and J by 2 bases, leaving 13 bases between them. Germline V gene lookup returns CDR1 ENHRY and CDR2 SYGVKD.

In its sample, this clonotype was seen many times. The gene calls are TRBV7-8 and TRBJ2-7; D gene unclear. CDR1 and CDR2 from the germline V gene are SGHVS and FQNEAQ. The CDR3 contains 13 residues. V dropped 1 base and J dropped 4 bases, with 8 bases sitting between them. This CDR3 is CASSLGERYEQYF. The CDR3 nucleotides read TGTGCCAGCAGCTTAGGAGAGCGTTACGAGCAGTACTTC. The complete variable domain, with remaining parts taken from reference TRBV7-8 and TRBJ2-7, reads GAGVSQSPRYKVAKRGQDVALRCDPISGHVSLFWYQQALGQGPEFLTYFQNEAQLDKSGLPSDRFFAERPEGSVSTLKIQRTQQEDSAVYLCASSLGERYEQYFGPGTRLTVT.

This chain uses TRBV10-3 with TRBJ2-5, with D possibly TRBD2 on 6 matching bases. Between the trimmed V and J ends, which lost 10 bases and 7 bases, there was a span of 22 bases. Germline lookup yields CDR1 ENHRY and CDR2 SYGVKD. The CDR3 consists of 14 residues. The chain's CDR3 is CATSPGGVDATQYF. The CDR3 DNA reads as TGTGCCACCTCTCCGGGCGGGGTGGATGCGACCCAGTACTTC.

This clonotype was counted at least ten times. The chain uses TRBV2 and TRBJ1-5; 7 bases fit TRBD1. Germline V lookup: CDR1 SNHLY, CDR2 FYNNEI. This CDR3 region has 14 residues. V trimming: 8 bases; J trimming: 0 bases; junction bases outside the gene matches: 4. The CDR3 loop is CASVGTASNQPQHF. For the CDR3, the DNA is TGTGCCAGCGTAGGGACAGCTAGCAATCAGCCCCAGCATTTT.

The V and J genes are TRBV27 and TRBJ1-4; D remains ambiguous. V lost 5 bases to trimming and J lost 6 bases, with 16 bases between them. The CDR3 is 15 amino acids. The V gene's germline CDR1 is MNHEY and CDR2 SMNVEV (reference sequence). This CDR3 reads CASSIGRGPYEKLFF. DNA for the CDR3: TGTGCCAGCAGTATAGGACGTGGACCCTATGAAAAACTGTTTTTT.

At least ten counts were recorded for this clonotype. The chain has TRBV15 and TRBJ2-5, with TRBD2 matching 8 bases. Per the germline V gene, CDR1 is LNHNV and CDR2 is YYDKDF (reference sequence). V shed 3 bases, J shed 5 bases, and the junction held 5 bases outside the gene matches. This CDR3 has 14 amino acids. This CDR3 is CATSSPGGGETQYF. The CDR3 nucleotides read TGTGCCACCAGCAGCCCGGGAGGGGGGGAGACCCAGTACTTC.

This clonotype has only one observation. This may arise from a read error, as a much more abundant clone is one base away. This sequence joins TRBV25-1 and TRBJ2-2; TRBD2 might be the D (5 bases). CDR1 and CDR2 (germline): MGHDK, SYGVNS. V dropped 6 bases and J dropped 7 bases, with 15 bases sitting between them. The CDR3 spans 14 residues. DNA for the CDR3: TGTGCCAGCAGAACTGGCGGGCATGACGGGGAGCTGTTTTTT. Encoded protein: CASRTGGHDGELFF. Looking up the rest from reference TRBV25-1 and TRBJ2-2 gives the full variable domain: EADIYQTPRYLVIGTGKKITLECSQTMGHDKMYWYQQDPGMELHLIHYSYGVNSTEKGDLSSESTVSRIRTEHFPLTLESARPSHTSQYLCASRTGGHDGELFFGEGSRLTVL.

This clonotype has a count of ten or more. This chain joins TRBV20-1 and TRBJ1-1; the match to TRBD1 covers 9 bases. The CDR3 extends over 13 amino acids. After removal of 6 bases from V and 5 bases from J, the junction contained 7 bases not matched to a gene. From germline, CDR1 is DFQATT and CDR2 SNEGSKA (reference sequence). CDR3 loop: CSAKDRGSTEAFF. CDR3 sequence (DNA): TGCAGTGCGAAAGACAGGGGGAGTACTGAAGCTTTCTTT.

The chain has TRBV20-1 and TRBJ2-5, with a weak D call TRBD2 (6 bases). This CDR3 comprises 12 residues. V dropped 6 bases and J dropped 5 bases, with 13 bases sitting between them. In germline, CDR1 is DFQATT, CDR2 SNEGSKA (reference sequence). CDR3 in amino acids: CSAPRRGETQYF. In DNA form, the CDR3 reads TGCAGTGCCCCTCGACGGGGGGAGACCCAGTACTTC.

This clonotype was picked up many times. The chain recombines TRBV5-1 with TRBJ2-7; TRBD1 might be the D (5 bases). CDR1 is SGHRS and CDR2 is YFSETQ in the germline V gene. V shed 2 bases and J shed 2 bases, with 17 bases lying between them. CDR3 length: 16 residues. CDR3 bases: TGCGCCAGCAGCTTACCTCAGGACAAACTTACCTACGAGCAGTACTTC. It specifies CASSLPQDKLTYEQYF.

This clonotype was seen many times. This sequence joins TRBV2 and TRBJ1-5; the D is unclear. Germline CDR1 reads SNHLY; CDR2 reads FYNNEI. Trimming removed 4 bases at V and 0 bases at J, with 7 bases between. There are 14 residues in the CDR3. CDR3 DNA sequence: TGTGCCAGCAGTGTAGAGAATAGCAATCAGCCCCAGCATTTT. This encodes CASSVENSNQPQHF. Together with reference TRBV2 and TRBJ1-5, the CDR3 gives the full variable domain: EPEVTQTPSHQVTQMGQEVILRCVPISNHLYFYWYRQILGQKVEFLVSFYNNEISEKSEIFDDQFSVERPDGSNFTLKIRSTKLEDSAMYFCASSVENSNQPQHFGDGTRLSIL.

The rearrangement joins TRBV28 to TRBJ1-1; a weak D match, TRBD1 (5 bases). The length of the CDR3 is 14 residues. V lost 6 bases to trimming and J lost 1 base, with 12 bases between them. Germline assignment: CDR1 MDHEN and CDR2 SYDVKM. This chain's CDR3 is CASSPGLWNTEAFF. The DNA of the CDR3 is TGTGCCAGCAGCCCAGGGCTTTGGAACACTGAAGCTTTCTTT.

This chain connects TRBV7-9 to TRBJ2-7, with 7 bases aligning to TRBD1. With the DNA end fitting TRBJ2-1 better, the J assignment may be wrong. The CDR3 extends over 16 amino acids. In germline, CDR1 is SEHNR, CDR2 FQNEAQ (reference sequence). The CDR3 bases are TGTGCCAGCAGCTTAGCAGGGGGCCCCCCGAACAATGAGCAGTTCTTC. Residues: CASSLAGGPPNNEQFF.